The TCR beta chain under discussion was sequenced for a study of blood T cell repertoires in COVID-19. Looking at the study overall: Sites in the United States, Italy and Spain provided acute and convalescent COVID-19 samples.

V gave up 4 bases and J gave up 4 bases, with 10 bases separating them. The CDR3 length is 13 residues. The germline CDR1 and CDR2 sequences are SGHDT and YYEEEE. The assay was immunoSEQ multiplex PCR, and TCRdb's table has in-frame clones only and misses some. The profile shows hundreds of thousands of clones, roughly 90% of them singletons. This clone was seen just once. The chain has TRBV5-6 and TRBJ2-3; D not certain. The sample comprised peripheral blood. The source of this sequence is a man younger than 30 with COVID-19, enrolled during active disease. CDR3 loop: CASSGVTPDTQYF. Here the CDR3 DNA reads TGTGCCAGCAGCGGAGTAACACCAGATACGCAGTATTTT.